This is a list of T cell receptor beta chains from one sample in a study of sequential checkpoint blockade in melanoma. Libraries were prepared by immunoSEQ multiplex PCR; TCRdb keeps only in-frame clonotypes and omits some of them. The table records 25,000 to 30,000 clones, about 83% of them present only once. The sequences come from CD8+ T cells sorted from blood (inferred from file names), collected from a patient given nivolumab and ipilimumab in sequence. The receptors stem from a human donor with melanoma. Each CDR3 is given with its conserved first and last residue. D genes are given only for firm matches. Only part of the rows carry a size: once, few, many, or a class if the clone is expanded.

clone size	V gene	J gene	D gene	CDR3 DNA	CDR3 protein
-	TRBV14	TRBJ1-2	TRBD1	TGTGCCAGCAGCCGACCGGGACAGGCGCCTTATGGCTACACCTTC	CASSRPGQAPYGYTF
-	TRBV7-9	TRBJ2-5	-	TGTGCCAGCAGCTTGGTGCGGGTCTCGTACCAAGAGACCCAGTACTTC	CASSLVRVSYQETQYF
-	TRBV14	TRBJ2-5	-	TGTGCCAGCAGCCCCTTAACTGGAAGGACATATGTTTGGGAGACCCAGTACTTC	CASSPLTGRTYVWETQYF
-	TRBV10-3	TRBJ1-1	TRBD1	TGTGCCATCAGTACCGGGACAGGGATAGGGACTGAAGCTTTCTTT	CAISTGTGIGTEAFF
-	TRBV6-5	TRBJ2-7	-	TGTGCCAGCAATATAGGGAGCTCCTACGAGCAGTACTTC	CASNIGSSYEQYF
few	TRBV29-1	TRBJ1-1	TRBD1	TGCAGCTATGGGCGGACAGGTAACACTGAAGCTTTCTTT	CSYGRTGNTEAFF
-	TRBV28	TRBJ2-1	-	TGTGCCAGCAGACCCCAGCAGGGCCCCTACAATGAGCAGTTCTTC	CASRPQQGPYNEQFF
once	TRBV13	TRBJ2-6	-	TGTGCCAGCAGACCACGGGGCTCTGGGGCCAACGTCCTGACTTTC	CASRPRGSGANVLTF
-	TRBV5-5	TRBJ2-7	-	TGTGCCAGCAGCTTGGGCGCGGGTTTCTACGAGCAGTACTTC	CASSLGAGFYEQYF
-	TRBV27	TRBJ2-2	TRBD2	TGTGCCAGCAGCTCCCTAGCGGGAGCGCGGACCGGGGAGCTGTTTTTT	CASSSLAGARTGELFF
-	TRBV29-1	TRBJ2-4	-	TGCAGCGGCGAGTATACCCTAGCCAAAAACATTCAGTACTTC	CSGEYTLAKNIQYF
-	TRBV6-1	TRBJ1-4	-	TGTGCCACCGGGGGAGCGGGTGAAAAACTGTTTTTT	CATGGAGEKLFF
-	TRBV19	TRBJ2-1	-	TGTGCCAGTAGTATAGGGGACGGGGGACCTTACAATGAGCAGTTCTTC	CASSIGDGGPYNEQFF
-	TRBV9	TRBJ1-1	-	TGTGCCAGCAGCGTAGAAAACAGGGAGAAAGCTTTCTTT	CASSVENREKAFF
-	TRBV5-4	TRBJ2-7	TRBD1	TGTGCCAGCTCCGGGACAGGGAACTACGAGCAGTACTTC	CASSGTGNYEQYF
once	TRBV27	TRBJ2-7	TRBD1	TGTGCCAGTTCAGGGGGCTACCACGAGCAGTACTTC	CASSGGYHEQYF
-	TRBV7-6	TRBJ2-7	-	TGTGCCAGCAGCATGCTAGCGAGGGATTTTTACGAGCAGTACTTC	CASSMLARDFYEQYF
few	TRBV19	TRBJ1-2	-	TGTGCCAGTAGTACGTTACAGGGTGGGGATGGCTACACCTTC	CASSTLQGGDGYTF
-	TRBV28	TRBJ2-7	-	TGTGCCAGCAGTTCCGCGGGAAGCTCCTACGAGCAGTACTTC	CASSSAGSSYEQYF
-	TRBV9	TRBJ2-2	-	TGTGCCAGCAGCGTAGAGAGGTCAGTCACCGGGGAGCTGTTTTTT	CASSVERSVTGELFF
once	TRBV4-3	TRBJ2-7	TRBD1	TGCGCCAGCAGCCCGGGGACAGGGGCCTACGAGCAGTACTTC	CASSPGTGAYEQYF
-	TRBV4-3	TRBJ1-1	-	TGCGCCAGCAGCCCGGAGGACAGTCCAAACACTGAAGCTTTCTTT	CASSPEDSPNTEAFF
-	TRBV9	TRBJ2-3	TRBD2	TGTGCCAGCAGCGCCCGACTAGCGGGGGGCACAGATACGCAGTATTTT	CASSARLAGGTDTQYF
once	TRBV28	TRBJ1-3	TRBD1	TGTGCCAGCAGTTCGGCGCGTTTACAGGGGTACGGAAACACCATATATTTT	CASSSARLQGYGNTIYF
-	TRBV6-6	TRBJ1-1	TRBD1	TGTGCCAGCAGTTACCCGATGGGACAGGAGAACACTGAAGCTTTCTTT	CASSYPMGQENTEAFF
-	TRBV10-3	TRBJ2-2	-	TGTGCCATCGGCGACGGACAGAACACCGGGGAGCTGTTTTTT	CAIGDGQNTGELFF
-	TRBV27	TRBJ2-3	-	TGTGCCAGCAGTTCCCAAATGACAGATACGCAGTATTTT	CASSSQMTDTQYF
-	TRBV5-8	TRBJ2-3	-	TGTGCCAGCAGCTTGGCGGTGGAGGACCCACCCGATACGCAGTATTTT	CASSLAVEDPPDTQYF
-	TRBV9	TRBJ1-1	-	TGTGCCAGCAGCTCTACAGAACAAGCTTTCTTT	CASSSTEQAFF
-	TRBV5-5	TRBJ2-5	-	TGTGCCAGCAGCGCCGGACAGATTGAAGAGACCCAGTACTTC	CASSAGQIEETQYF
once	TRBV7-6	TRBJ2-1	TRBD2	TGTGCCAGCAGCTATGGACTAGCGGGATCCTACAATGAGCAGTTCTTC	CASSYGLAGSYNEQFF
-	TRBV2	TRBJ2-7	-	TGTGCCAGCAGTGAATCCCGGGGCTACGAGCAGTACTTC	CASSESRGYEQYF
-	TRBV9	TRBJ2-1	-	TGTGCCAGCAGCGCGGACACGTACAATGAGCAGTTCTTC	CASSADTYNEQFF
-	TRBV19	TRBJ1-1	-	TGTGCCAGTAGTAAGAGGGGAGGGGGGAAGAGGAACACTGAAGCTTTCTTT	CASSKRGGGKRNTEAFF
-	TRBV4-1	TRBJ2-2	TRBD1	TGCGCCAGCAGCCTGGACAGGGGATCTATCGGGGAGCTGTTTTTT	CASSLDRGSIGELFF
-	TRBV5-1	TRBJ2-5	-	TGCGCCAGCAGCTTGGTTTCTAGCGTACAAGAGACCCAGTACTTC	CASSLVSSVQETQYF